What follows are 24 T cell receptor beta chains derived from one specimen sequenced in a study of metastatic and nonmetastatic thyroid tumors. None of the patients had undergone any treatment ahead of thyroid surgery. TCRdb reassembled clones from the PCR reads with MiXCR. The sample lists 18,000 or so clones, 34% seen once, with over 15% in the top ten. Sample: tumor tissue. These receptors were obtained from a female donor with papillary thyroid cancer or a benign thyroid nodule (not recorded which). Some clones in this sample may be carry-over from other donors' samples.

This chain uses TRBV5-1 with TRBJ2-7, with 14 nucleotides matching TRBD2. The germline V gene has CDR1 SGHRS and CDR2 YFSETQ. The CDR3 runs 17 residues. J gave up 5 bases and V 3 bases, and 10 bases lay outside the gene matches. CDR3 nucleotides: TGCGCCAGCAGCTCGGCGGGACTAGCGGGAGCAATAGACGAGCAGTACTTC. As protein: CASSSAGLAGAIDEQYF.

V and J are TRBV19 and TRBJ2-7; D could derive from TRBD1 or TRBD2 (6 bases each). With 3 bases removed from V and 12 bases from J, the gap between germline ends came to 18 bases. The CDR3 consists of 13 residues. Germline V lookup: CDR1 LNHDA, CDR2 SQIVND (reference sequence). This CDR3 is CASSIPGGYETYF. The CDR3 DNA reads TGTGCCAGTAGTATCCCCGGGGGCTACGAGACGTACTTC.

Written as DNA, the CDR3 is TGCAGTGGGAACGCCGGGACAGCTTCCTACGAGCAGTACTTC. It specifies CSGNAGTASYEQYF. The rearrangement links TRBV20-1 to TRBJ2-7, with 7 nucleotides matching TRBD1. Losses at the gene ends were 7 bases for V and 1 base for J; bases not matched to a gene: 10. The germline gives CDR1 DFQATT, CDR2 SNEGSKA (reference sequence). The CDR3 has 14 residues.

This clone was found many times. V gene TRBV7-9 combines with J gene TRBJ1-5; D call uncertain. V lost 1 base and J 6 bases, leaving 7 bases between the germline ends. The germline gives CDR1 SEHNR, CDR2 FQNEAQ (reference sequence). This CDR3 is built from 13 residues. The CDR3 DNA reads TGTGCCAGCAGCTTAGGGGGTTCTCAGCCCCAGCATTTT. Protein: CASSLGGSQPQHF. Using reference TRBV7-9 and TRBJ1-5 for the parts outside the CDR3, the full variable domain is DTGVSQNPRHKITKRGQNVTFRCDPISEHNRLYWYRQTLGQGPEFLTYFQNEAQLEKSRLLSDRFSAERPKGSFSTLEIQRTEQGDSAMYLCASSLGGSQPQHFGDGTRLSIL.

The rearrangement links TRBV19 to TRBJ1-2; D perhaps matches TRBD1 (6 bases). Looked up from germline, CDR1 is LNHDA and CDR2 is SQIVND (reference sequence). V was shortened by 5 bases and J by 8 bases, with 18 bases between the two germline ends. The CDR3 extends over 14 amino acids. The DNA of the CDR3 is TGTGCCAGTAGTGCGGACAGCACCTTCGGAGGCTACACCTTC. It translates to CASSADSTFGGYTF.

The chain is built from TRBV5-6 and TRBJ2-1; 11 bases are shared with TRBD2. Germline V CDR1 and CDR2: SGHDT, YYEEEE. The V gene end was trimmed by 0 bases and the J gene end by 10 bases; junction bases not matched to a gene: 6. CDR3 length: 15 residues. DNA of the CDR3: TGTGCCAGCAGCTTGGTAGCGGGGGGGCCTGGGGAGCAGTTCTTC. Translation: CASSLVAGGPGEQFF.

This clone was seen ten or more times. The rearrangement links TRBV9 to TRBJ2-5, with 7 bases that match TRBD2. V dropped 4 bases and J dropped 2; count of bases not matched to a gene: 5. Germline V lookup: CDR1 SGDLS, CDR2 YYNGEE. The CDR3 contains 14 residues. CDR3 region: CASSPGLVQETQYF. The CDR3 coding sequence is TGTGCCAGCAGCCCAGGACTAGTTCAAGAGACCCAGTACTTC.

For the CDR3, the DNA is TGTGCCAGCAGTTACTTGCAGTGCTCTCGCACTGAAGCTTTCTTT. It yields the protein CASSYLQCSRTEAFF. The chain links TRBV6-6 to TRBJ1-1; no definite D call. Trimming removed 1 base from V and 4 bases from J, with 13 bases in between. The CDR3 length is 15 residues. In germline, CDR1 is MNHNY, CDR2 SVGAGI (reference sequence).

In the case of this clone: Other nucleotide sequences in the sample specify the same CDR3. The genes are TRBV28 and TRBJ2-7, with TRBD2 matching 10 bases. The CDR3 runs 15 residues. The germline gives CDR1 MDHEN, CDR2 SYDVKM. After removal of 9 bases from V and 3 bases from J, the junction contained 11 bases not matched to a gene. The CDR3 loop is CASFKGLADDYEQYF. The CDR3 DNA reads as TGTGCCAGTTTCAAAGGACTAGCGGATGACTACGAGCAGTACTTC.

This chain uses TRBV6-1 with TRBJ2-7; tentative D call: TRBD1 (6 bases). CDR3 length: 15 residues. CDR1 and CDR2 (germline): MNHNS, SASEGT. V was pared by 1 base and J by 0 bases, with 10 bases between. The CDR3: CASSEGGPSSYEQYF. In DNA, the CDR3 is TGTGCCAGCAGTGAAGGGGGGCCCAGCTCCTACGAGCAGTACTTC.

This chain connects TRBV6-1 to TRBJ2-2, with TRBD2 identical over 7 bases. The CDR3 is made up of 16 amino acids. After removal of 3 bases from V and 0 bases from J, the junction contained 4 bases not matched to a gene. Germline V CDR1 and CDR2: MNHNS, SASEGT. CDR3 loop: CASSDIAGTNTGELFF. As DNA, the CDR3 is TGTGCCAGCAGTGATATAGCGGGTACGAACACCGGGGAGCTGTTTTTT.

This clone turned up a few times. The V gene is TRBV6-2 or TRBV6-3, the J gene TRBJ2-7; D is perhaps TRBD1 (5 bases). V lost 8 bases and J 0 bases, leaving 17 bases between the germline ends. The CDR3 loop spans 15 amino acids. Germline V lookup: CDR1 MNHEY, CDR2 SVGEGT. The CDR3 DNA reads TGTGCCAGCCGGACACTCTTGGGTAGCTCCTACGAGCAGTACTTC. This codes for CASRTLLGSSYEQYF.

About this clone: A read error may explain this, as a much larger clone is one base away. In the same sample, other DNA sequences code for this CDR3. CDR3 region: CAIMRGVAGELFF. Here the CDR3 DNA reads TGTGCCATTATGAGGGGAGTCGCCGGGGAGCTGTTTTTT. The rearrangement joins TRBV10-3 to TRBJ2-2; D may match TRBD1 or TRBD2 (5 bases each). The germline V gene encodes CDR1 ENHRY and CDR2 SYGVKD. The CDR3 has 13 amino acids. V lost 9 bases and J 6 bases, leaving 14 bases between the germline ends.

About this clone itself: A much bigger clone sits one base away, suggesting this may be a read error. Other DNA sequences in the sample encode the same CDR3. The V gene is TRBV7-6, the J gene TRBJ1-4; D perhaps matches TRBD1 (5 bases). Looked up from germline, CDR1 is SGHVS and CDR2 is FNYEAQ. The CDR3 sequence is 14 residues long. The CDR3 bases are TGCGCCAGCAGCTTAGGGGCGGTGAATGAAAAACTGTTTTTT. Translation: CASSLGAVNEKLFF.

A remark on this clone: This clone may be a read error of a much larger clone one base away. The sample has other DNA sequences that encode this CDR3 too. The V call is TRBV13, the J call TRBJ1-1; D is possibly TRBD1 (6 bases). The CDR3 extends over 16 amino acids. The V and J ends lost 5 bases and 2 bases respectively, with 18 bases between them. The germline gives CDR1 PRHDT, CDR2 FYEKMQ (reference sequence). This chain's CDR3 is CASSRKTGGSNTEAFF. The CDR3 DNA follows: TGTGCCAGCAGCCGGAAGACAGGTGGCTCTAACACTGAAGCTTTCTTT.

The gene calls are TRBV5-1 and TRBJ2-7, with TRBD2 identical over 8 bases. Germline CDR1 and CDR2: SGHRS and YFSETQ. CDR3 length: 15 amino acids. The junction had 10 bases not matched to a gene; V was cut back by 2 bases and J by 6 bases. The CDR3 region has the DNA TGCGCCAGCAGCTTCCCGGTCGGGGGGGGCGCCGAGCAGTACTTC. Protein sequence: CASSFPVGGGAEQYF.

The gene calls are TRBV5-1 and TRBJ1-1; the D gene is possibly TRBD1 (6 bases). This CDR3 spans 15 amino acids. V lost 4 bases and J 3 bases, leaving 16 bases between the germline ends. Germline CDR1 is SGHRS and CDR2 is YFSETQ. CDR3 sequence (DNA): TGCGCCAGCAGCCCCACCGGGTCAGGGGACACTGAAGCTTTCTTT. As protein: CASSPTGSGDTEAFF.

The V and J genes are TRBV5-1 and TRBJ2-5; D unresolved. The V end was cut by 2 bases, the J end by 2 bases, with 10 bases between. Germline-derived CDR1 and CDR2 are SGHRS and YFSETQ. CDR3 length: 14 residues. In DNA form, the CDR3 reads TGCGCCAGCAGCTTACAGAGTTGGCAAGAGACCCAGTACTTC. It yields the protein CASSLQSWQETQYF.

In its sample, this clone ranks as medium-sized. The chain couples TRBV28 to TRBJ2-7, with no clear D. The V end lost 7 bases, the J end lost 3 bases, and 16 bases lay between the germline ends. Per germline, CDR1 MDHEN and CDR2 SYDVKM. The CDR3 is 14 amino acids. DNA for the CDR3: TGTGCCAGCAACACGCAGCTAATAGGCTACGAGCAGTACTTC. Protein product: CASNTQLIGYEQYF.

This clone was counted between two and nine times. This chain joins TRBV12-3 or TRBV12-4 and TRBJ2-7; TRBD1 agrees at 7 bases. The CDR3 has 12 amino acids. The V segment lost 8 bases and the J segment 2 bases; nucleotides outside the gene matches: 3. Here the CDR3 reads CASGDSTYEQYF. As DNA, the CDR3 is TGTGCCAGCGGGGACAGTACCTACGAGCAGTACTTC.

The chain has TRBV11-3 and TRBJ1-1, with a weak D call TRBD1 (6 bases). From germline, CDR1 is SGHNT and CDR2 YENEEA. The CDR3 sequence is 14 residues long. V gave up 5 bases and J gave up 5 bases, with 15 bases separating them. For the CDR3, the DNA is TGTGCCAGCAGCGTGGACAGTTCCCGGACTGAAGCTTTCTTT. It yields the protein CASSVDSSRTEAFF.

This clone was seen many times. This chain links TRBV15 with TRBJ2-5, with D tentatively TRBD2 (6 bases). In germline, CDR1 is LNHNV, CDR2 YYDKDF (reference sequence). This CDR3 spans 13 amino acids. V was clipped by 6 bases and J by 4 bases, with 12 bases between them. CDR3: CATSDVGGETQYF. The CDR3 DNA is TGTGCCACCAGTGACGTGGGGGGAGAGACCCAGTACTTC.

The V call is TRBV6-1, the J call TRBJ1-1; unclear D gene. The V end lost 3 bases, the J end lost 11 bases, and 19 bases lay between the germline ends. This CDR3 comprises 14 residues. Germline lookup yields CDR1 MNHNS and CDR2 SASEGT. In DNA form, the CDR3 reads TGTGCCAGCAGTGATCTCCGGACGCCCAGGAGGGCTTTCTTT. Translating it yields CASSDLRTPRRAFF.

V usage is TRBV12-3 or TRBV12-4 and J usage is TRBJ2-7; D is tentatively TRBD1 or TRBD2 (6 bases each). V was cut by 5 bases and J by 2 bases, with 16 bases left in between. This CDR3 is 15 amino acids long. CDR3 nucleotide sequence: TGTGCCAGCAGTCCTAGGGGGGACTCCCCCTACGAGCAGTACTTC. Protein product: CASSPRGDSPYEQYF.